This note documents a single T cell receptor beta chain sequence. Its antigen is undetermined. Samples came from healthy bone marrow donors. The data were taken from a study of cytomegalovirus exposure and HLA in healthy donors. Study results and caveats: In presence/absence analyses, roughly uniform sequencing depth across donors was assumed. Reports described diagnosis of cytomegalovirus status by the classifier as highly specific and sensitive. Some V segments could not be told apart, so they were left out, TRBV6-2 and TRBV6-3 among them.

Primers for the PCR totalled 60 Vbeta and 13 Jbeta. Sequencing was performed with immunoSEQ multiplex PCR; in TCRdb, only in-frame clones are kept and a portion is missing. This sample carries about 190,000 clones, 70% to 90% of them seen once, and the ten largest clones take approximately 1.7%. The germline V gene has CDR1 MNHNS and CDR2 SASEGT. With 1 base removed from V and 1 base from J, the gap between germline ends came to 10 bases. The CDR3 runs to 15 residues. The chain combines TRBV6-1 with TRBJ2-5; D unresolved. The clonotype was recovered from a woman younger than 35 in good health and CMV-seronegative. The sequenced sample consisted of PBMCs. CDR3 DNA sequence: TGTGCCAGCAGTGAAGAGGTAGACATCCAAGAGACCCAGTACTTC. Translation: CASSEEVDIQETQYF.